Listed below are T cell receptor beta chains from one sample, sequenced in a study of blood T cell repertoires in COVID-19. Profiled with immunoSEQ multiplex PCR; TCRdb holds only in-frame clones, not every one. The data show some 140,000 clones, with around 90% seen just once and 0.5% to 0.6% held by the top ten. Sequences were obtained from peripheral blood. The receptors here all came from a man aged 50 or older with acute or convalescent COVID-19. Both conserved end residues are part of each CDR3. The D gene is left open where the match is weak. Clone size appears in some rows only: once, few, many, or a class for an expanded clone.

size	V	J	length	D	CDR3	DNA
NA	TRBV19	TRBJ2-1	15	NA	CASSWGVSSYNEQFF	TGTGCCAGTAGTTGGGGGGTGAGCTCCTACAATGAGCAGTTCTTC
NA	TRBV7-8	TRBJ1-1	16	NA	CASSRTKEGGNTEAFF	TGTGCCAGCAGCCGCACCAAGGAGGGTGGGAACACTGAAGCTTTCTTT
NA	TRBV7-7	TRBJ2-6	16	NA	CASSPQGLSGANVLTF	TGTGCTAGCAGTCCCCAGGGACTGTCTGGGGCCAACGTCCTGACTTTC
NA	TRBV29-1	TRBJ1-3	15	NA	CSVGTGLSSGNTIYF	TGCAGCGTTGGTACAGGCCTAAGCTCTGGAAACACCATATATTTT
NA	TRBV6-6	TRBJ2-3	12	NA	CASTGETDTQYF	TGTGCCAGCACAGGGGAAACAGATACGCAGTATTTT
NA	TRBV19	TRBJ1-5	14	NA	CASSLRTENQPQHF	TGTGCCAGTAGTCTCCGGACAGAGAATCAGCCCCAGCATTTT
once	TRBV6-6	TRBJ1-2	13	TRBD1	CASRKDRADGYTF	TGTGCCAGCAGGAAGGACAGGGCAGATGGCTACACCTTC
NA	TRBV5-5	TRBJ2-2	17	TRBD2	CASSPGGLAANTGELFF	TGTGCCAGCAGCCCGGGCGGACTAGCGGCCAACACCGGGGAGCTGTTTTTT
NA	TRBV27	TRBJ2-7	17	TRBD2	CASSLNPLREGKNEQYF	TGTGCCAGCAGTTTAAACCCCTTGAGGGAGGGTAAGAACGAGCAGTACTTC
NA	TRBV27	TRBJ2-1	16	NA	CASSLSWAGSGNEQFF	TGTGCCAGCAGTTTATCGTGGGCGGGTAGCGGCAATGAGCAGTTCTTC
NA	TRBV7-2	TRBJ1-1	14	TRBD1	CASTWTGAVDEAFF	TGTGCCAGCACCTGGACAGGGGCCGTCGATGAAGCTTTCTTT
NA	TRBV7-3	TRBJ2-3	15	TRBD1	CASSSGTGERDTQYF	TGTGCCAGCAGCTCCGGGACAGGGGAAAGAGATACGCAGTATTTT
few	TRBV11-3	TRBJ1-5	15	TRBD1	CASSARTGANQPQHF	TGTGCCAGCAGCGCGCGGACAGGGGCCAATCAGCCCCAGCATTTT
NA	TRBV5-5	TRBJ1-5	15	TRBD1	CASSVRDRLNQPQHF	TGTGCCAGCAGCGTCCGGGACAGGTTAAATCAGCCCCAGCATTTT
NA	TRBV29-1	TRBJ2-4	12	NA	CSASGLSDIQYF	TGCAGCGCCAGCGGGTTATCGGACATTCAGTACTTC
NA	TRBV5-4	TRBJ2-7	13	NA	CASSLGPTYEQYF	TGTGCCAGCAGCTTGGGGCCAACCTACGAGCAGTACTTC
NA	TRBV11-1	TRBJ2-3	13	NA	CASSLRRGETQYF	TGTGCCAGCAGCTTAAGACGCGGAGAAACGCAGTATTTT
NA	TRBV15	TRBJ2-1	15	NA	CATSSGGSSYNEQFF	TGTGCCACCAGCAGTGGTGGGAGCTCCTACAATGAGCAGTTCTTC
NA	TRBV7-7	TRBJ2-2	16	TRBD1	CASSLAGGAGTGELFF	TGTGCTAGCAGCTTAGCAGGGGGCGCGGGCACCGGGGAGCTGTTTTTT
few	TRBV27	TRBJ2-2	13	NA	CASRQLGTGELFF	TGTGCCAGCAGGCAACTAGGTACCGGGGAGCTGTTTTTT
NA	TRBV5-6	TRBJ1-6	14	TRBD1	CASSSGQGNSPLHF	TGTGCCAGCAGCTCGGGACAGGGGAATTCACCCCTCCACTTT
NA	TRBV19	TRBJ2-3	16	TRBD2	CASSSRSGGDTDTQYF	TGTGCCAGTAGTAGTAGGTCCGGGGGGGACACAGATACGCAGTATTTT
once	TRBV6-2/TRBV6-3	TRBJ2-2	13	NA	CASSSSRTGELFF	TGTGCCAGCAGTTCAAGTCGGACCGGGGAGCTGTTTTTT
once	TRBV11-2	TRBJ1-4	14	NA	CASTRGQGGEKLFF	TGTGCCAGCACCAGAGGCCAGGGCGGTGAAAAACTGTTTTTT
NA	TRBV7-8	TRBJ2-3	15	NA	CASSSPGHLEDTQYF	TGTGCCAGCAGCTCTCCGGGACACCTTGAGGATACGCAGTATTTT
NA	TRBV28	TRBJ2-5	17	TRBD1	CASRGLETGGSTETQYF	TGTGCCAGCAGGGGCCTGGAGACAGGGGGTTCTACAGAGACCCAGTACTTC
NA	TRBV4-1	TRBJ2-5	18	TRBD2	CASSPHHRTSGTQETQYF	TGCGCCAGCAGCCCGCATCACAGGACTAGCGGGACCCAAGAGACCCAGTACTTC
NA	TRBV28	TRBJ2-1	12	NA	CASSELNNEQFF	TGTGCCAGCAGTGAACTAAATAATGAGCAGTTCTTC
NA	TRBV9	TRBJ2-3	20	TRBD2	CASSPGTSGRYFTSTDTQYF	TGTGCCAGCAGCCCAGGGACTAGCGGGAGGTATTTCACTAGCACAGATACGCAGTATTTT
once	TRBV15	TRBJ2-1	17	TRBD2	CATSREGGRSSYNEQFF	TGTGCCACCAGCAGAGAAGGCGGGAGGTCCTCCTACAATGAGCAGTTCTTC
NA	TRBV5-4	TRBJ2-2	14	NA	CASSSGTNTGELFF	TGTGCCAGCAGTTCCGGGACAAACACCGGGGAGCTGTTTTTT
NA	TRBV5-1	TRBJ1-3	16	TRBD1	CASKPGSGGSGNTIYF	TGCGCCAGCAAACCCGGCTCAGGGGGATCTGGAAACACCATATATTTT
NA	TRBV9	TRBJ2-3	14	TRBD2	CASSASGSTDTQYF	TGTGCCAGCAGTGCTAGCGGGAGCACAGATACGCAGTATTTT
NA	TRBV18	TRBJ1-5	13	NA	CASSPAVNQPQHF	TGTGCCAGCTCACCGGCAGTTAATCAGCCCCAGCATTTT
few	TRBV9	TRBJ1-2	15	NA	CASSVPQGGPGSYTF	TGTGCCAGCAGCGTGCCTCAGGGAGGACCCGGAAGCTACACCTTC
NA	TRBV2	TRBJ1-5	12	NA	CASSETQGHFHF	TGTGCCAGCAGTGAAACGCAGGGTCACTTCCATTTT
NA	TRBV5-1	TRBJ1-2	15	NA	CASSLDGGPEGGYTF	TGCGCCAGCAGCTTGGATGGGGGCCCGGAAGGGGGCTACACCTTC
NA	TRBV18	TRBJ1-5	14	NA	CASSPTEADQPQHF	TGTGCCAGCTCACCGACGGAGGCAGACCAGCCCCAGCATTTT
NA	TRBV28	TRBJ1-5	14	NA	CASSLRLSNQPQHF	TGTGCCAGCAGTTTACGTTTGAGCAATCAGCCCCAGCATTTT
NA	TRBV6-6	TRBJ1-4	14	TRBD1	CASSSGTGFEKLFF	TGTGCCAGCAGCTCCGGGACAGGGTTTGAAAAACTGTTTTTT
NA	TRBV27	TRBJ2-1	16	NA	CASGKQGVDSYNEQFF	TGTGCCAGCGGAAAACAGGGTGTGGACTCCTACAATGAGCAGTTCTTC
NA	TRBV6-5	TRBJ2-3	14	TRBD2	CASSRGLASDTQYF	TGTGCCAGCAGCCGAGGACTAGCTTCAGATACGCAGTATTTT
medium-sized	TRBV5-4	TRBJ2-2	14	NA	CASSLDRATGELFF	TGTGCCAGCAGCTTGGACAGGGCGACCGGGGAGCTGTTTTTT
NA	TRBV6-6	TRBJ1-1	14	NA	CASSYSAGNTEAFF	TGTGCCAGCAGTTACTCCGCGGGGAACACTGAAGCTTTCTTT
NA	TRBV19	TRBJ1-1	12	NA	CASRGANTEAFF	TGTGCCAGTAGGGGAGCGAACACTGAAGCTTTCTTT
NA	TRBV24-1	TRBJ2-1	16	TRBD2	CATSDPGLAGGNEQFF	TGTGCCACCAGTGACCCCGGACTAGCGGGAGGCAATGAGCAGTTCTTC
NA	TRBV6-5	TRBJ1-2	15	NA	CASSYSPGGGLGYTF	TGTGCCAGCAGTTACTCCCCTGGGGGGGGCCTAGGCTACACCTTC
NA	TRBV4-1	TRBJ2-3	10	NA	CASGLDTQYF	TGCGCCAGCGGCTTAGATACGCAGTATTTT
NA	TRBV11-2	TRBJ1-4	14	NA	CASSQEGSNEKLFF	TGTGCCAGCAGCCAGGAGGGGAGTAATGAAAAACTGTTTTTT
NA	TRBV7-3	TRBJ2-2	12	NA	CASSPGRGELFF	TGTGCCAGCAGCCCCGGTCGAGGGGAGCTGTTTTTT
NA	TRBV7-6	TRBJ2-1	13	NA	CASSLGLANEQFF	TGTGCCAGCAGCTTAGGCCTAGCGAATGAGCAGTTCTTC
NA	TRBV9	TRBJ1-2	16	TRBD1	CASSVGTGGVLYGYTF	TGTGCCAGCAGCGTAGGTACAGGGGGAGTCCTCTATGGCTACACCTTC
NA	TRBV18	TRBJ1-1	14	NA	CASSPPLTDTEAFF	TGTGCCAGCTCACCACCCCTAACGGACACTGAAGCTTTCTTT
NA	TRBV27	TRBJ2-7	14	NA	CASSLTDSTYEQYF	TGTGCCAGCAGTTTGACGGACAGTACCTACGAGCAGTACTTC
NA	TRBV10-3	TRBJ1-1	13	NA	CAIRKQVDTEAFF	TGTGCCATCAGGAAGCAGGTAGACACTGAAGCTTTCTTT
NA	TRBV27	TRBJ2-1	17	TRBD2	CASSSRRLAGDHNEQFF	TGTGCCAGCAGTTCCCGTAGACTAGCGGGAGACCACAATGAGCAGTTCTTC
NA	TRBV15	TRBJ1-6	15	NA	CATSRDQGRTSPLHF	TGTGCCACCAGCAGAGACCAGGGTCGCACTTCACCCCTCCACTTT
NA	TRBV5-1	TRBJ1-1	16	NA	CASSLAHGGPNTEAFF	TGCGCCAGCAGCTTGGCCCACGGGGGGCCGAACACTGAAGCTTTCTTT